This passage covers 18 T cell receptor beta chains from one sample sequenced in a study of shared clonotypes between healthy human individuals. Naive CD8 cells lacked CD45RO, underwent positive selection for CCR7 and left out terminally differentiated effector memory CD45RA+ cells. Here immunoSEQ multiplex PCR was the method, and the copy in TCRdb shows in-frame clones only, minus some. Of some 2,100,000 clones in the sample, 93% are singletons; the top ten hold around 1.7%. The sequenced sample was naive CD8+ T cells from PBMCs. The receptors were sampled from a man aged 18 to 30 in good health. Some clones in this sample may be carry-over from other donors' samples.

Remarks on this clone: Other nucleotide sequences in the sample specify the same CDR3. CDR3 DNA sequence: TGCGCCAGCAGCTTGGTTCCGGGGAACGAGCAGTACTTC. This translates into CASSLVPGNEQYF. V and J are TRBV5-1 and TRBJ2-7; D is possibly TRBD2 (5 bases). This CDR3 is built from 13 residues. CDR1 is SGHRS, CDR2 YFSETQ, per germline. Trimming took off 0 bases at V and 5 bases at J, with 9 bases between the two ends.

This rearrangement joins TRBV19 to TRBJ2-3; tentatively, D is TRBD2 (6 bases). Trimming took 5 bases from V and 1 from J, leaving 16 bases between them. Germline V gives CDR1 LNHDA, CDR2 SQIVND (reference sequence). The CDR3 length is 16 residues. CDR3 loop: CASSGIGTFRTDTQYF. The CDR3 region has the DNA TGTGCCAGTAGTGGGATAGGGACTTTCCGCACAGATACGCAGTATTTT. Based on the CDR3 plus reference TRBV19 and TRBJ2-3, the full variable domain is DGGITQSPKYLFRKEGQNVTLSCEQNLNHDAMYWYRQDPGQGLRLIYYSQIVNDFQKGDIAEGYSVSREKKESFPLTVTSAQKNPTAFYLCASSGIGTFRTDTQYFGPGTRLTVL.

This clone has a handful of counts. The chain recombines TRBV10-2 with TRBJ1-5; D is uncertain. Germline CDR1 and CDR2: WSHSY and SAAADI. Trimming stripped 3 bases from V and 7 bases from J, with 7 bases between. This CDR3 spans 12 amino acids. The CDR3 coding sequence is TGCGCCAGCAGTGAAGGAGACCAGCCCCAGCATTTT. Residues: CASSEGDQPQHF.

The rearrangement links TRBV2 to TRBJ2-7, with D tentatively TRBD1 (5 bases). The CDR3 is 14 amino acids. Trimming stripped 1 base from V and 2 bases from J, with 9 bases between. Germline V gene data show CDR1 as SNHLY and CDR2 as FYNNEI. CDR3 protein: CASSEGQQPYEQYF. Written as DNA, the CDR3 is TGTGCCAGCAGTGAAGGACAGCAACCCTACGAGCAGTACTTC.

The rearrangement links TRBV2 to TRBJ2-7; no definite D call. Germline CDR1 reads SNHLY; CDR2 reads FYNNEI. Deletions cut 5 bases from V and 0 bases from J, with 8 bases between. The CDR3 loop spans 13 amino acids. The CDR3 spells CASSSLLSYEQYF. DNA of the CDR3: TGTGCCAGCAGTTCTCTCCTCTCCTACGAGCAGTACTTC.

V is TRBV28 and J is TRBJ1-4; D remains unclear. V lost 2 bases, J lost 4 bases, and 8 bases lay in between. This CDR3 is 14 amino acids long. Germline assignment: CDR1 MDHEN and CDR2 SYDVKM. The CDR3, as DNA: TGTGCCAGCAGTTTAGTCCAGCGTAATGAAAAACTGTTTTTT. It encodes CASSLVQRNEKLFF.

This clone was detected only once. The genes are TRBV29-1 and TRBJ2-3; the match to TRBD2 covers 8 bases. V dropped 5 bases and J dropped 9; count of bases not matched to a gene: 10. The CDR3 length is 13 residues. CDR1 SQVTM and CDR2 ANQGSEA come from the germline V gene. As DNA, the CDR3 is TGCAGCGTTCCGGGACTAGGTAGGGAGACGCAGTATTTT. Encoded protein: CSVPGLGRETQYF.

This CDR3 is CASSAEGSSYEQYF. CDR3 coding DNA: TGTGCCAGCAGCGCCGAGGGGAGCTCCTACGAGCAGTACTTC. The V and J genes are TRBV7-3 and TRBJ2-7; D is perhaps TRBD1 or TRBD2 (5 bases each). CDR3 length: 14 amino acids. V shed 5 bases and J shed 0 bases, with 11 bases lying between them. The germline V gene encodes CDR1 SGHTA and CDR2 FQGTGA.

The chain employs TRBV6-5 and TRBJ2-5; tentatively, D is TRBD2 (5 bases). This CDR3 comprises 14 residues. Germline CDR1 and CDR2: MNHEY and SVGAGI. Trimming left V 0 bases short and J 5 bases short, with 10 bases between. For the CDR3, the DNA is TGTGCCAGCAGTTACTCCCCTAGCACCGAGACCCAGTACTTC. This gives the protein CASSYSPSTETQYF.

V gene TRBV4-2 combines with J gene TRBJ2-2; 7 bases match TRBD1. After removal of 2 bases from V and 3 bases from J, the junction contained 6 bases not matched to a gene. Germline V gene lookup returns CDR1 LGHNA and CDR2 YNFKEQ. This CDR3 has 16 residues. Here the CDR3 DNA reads TGTGCCAGCAGCCAAACGGGACAGCTATACACCGGGGAGCTGTTTTTT. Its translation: CASSQTGQLYTGELFF.

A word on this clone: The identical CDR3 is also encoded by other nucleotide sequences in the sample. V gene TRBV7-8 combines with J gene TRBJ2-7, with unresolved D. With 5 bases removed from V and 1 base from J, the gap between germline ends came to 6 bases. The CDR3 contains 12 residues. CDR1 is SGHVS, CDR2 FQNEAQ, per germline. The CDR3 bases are TGTGCCAGCAGCCCCCGATCCTACGAGCAGTACTTC. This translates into CASSPRSYEQYF.

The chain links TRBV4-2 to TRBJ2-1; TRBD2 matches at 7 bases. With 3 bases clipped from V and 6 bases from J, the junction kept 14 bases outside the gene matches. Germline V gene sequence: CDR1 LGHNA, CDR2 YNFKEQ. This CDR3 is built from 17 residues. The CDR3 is CASSHVEGLGGSNEQFF. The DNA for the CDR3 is TGTGCCAGCAGCCACGTCGAGGGTCTCGGGGGGAGCAATGAGCAGTTCTTC.

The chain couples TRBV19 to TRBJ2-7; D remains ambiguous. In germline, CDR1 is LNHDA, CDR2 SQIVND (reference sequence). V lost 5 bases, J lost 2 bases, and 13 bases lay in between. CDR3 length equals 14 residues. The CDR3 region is CASSETVRPYEQYF. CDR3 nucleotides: TGTGCCAGTAGTGAGACCGTGCGCCCCTACGAGCAGTACTTC. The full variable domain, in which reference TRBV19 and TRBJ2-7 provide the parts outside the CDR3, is DGGITQSPKYLFRKEGQNVTLSCEQNLNHDAMYWYRQDPGQGLRLIYYSQIVNDFQKGDIAEGYSVSREKKESFPLTVTSAQKNPTAFYLCASSETVRPYEQYFGPGTRLTVT.

The CDR3 region has the DNA TGTGCCAGCAGCTTGGCTAGCTACTACGAGCAGTACTTC. Its protein product is CASSLASYYEQYF. The chain has TRBV5-6 and TRBJ2-7; D possibly corresponds to TRBD2 (5 bases). The germline CDR1 and CDR2 sequences are SGHDT and YYEEEE. This CDR3 spans 13 amino acids. V lost 0 bases, J lost 3 bases, and 7 bases lay in between.

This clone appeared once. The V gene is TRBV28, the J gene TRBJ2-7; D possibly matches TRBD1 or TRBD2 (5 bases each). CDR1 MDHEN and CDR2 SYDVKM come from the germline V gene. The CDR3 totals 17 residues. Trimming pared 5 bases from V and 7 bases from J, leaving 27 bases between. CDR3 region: CASSTEGLSQQAWEQYF. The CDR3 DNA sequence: TGTGCCAGCAGTACCGAGGGGTTGTCCCAACAGGCGTGGGAGCAGTACTTC.

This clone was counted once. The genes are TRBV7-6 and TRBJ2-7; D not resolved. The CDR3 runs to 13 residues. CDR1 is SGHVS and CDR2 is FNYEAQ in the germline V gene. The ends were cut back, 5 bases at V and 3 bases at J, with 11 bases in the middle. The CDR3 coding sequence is TGTGCCAGCAGCCCCTTAACGAACTACGAGCAGTACTTC. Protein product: CASSPLTNYEQYF.

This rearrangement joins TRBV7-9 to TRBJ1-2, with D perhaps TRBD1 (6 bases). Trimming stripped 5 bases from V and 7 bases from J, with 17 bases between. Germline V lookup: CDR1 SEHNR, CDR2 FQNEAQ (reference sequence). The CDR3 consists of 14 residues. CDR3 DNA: TGTGCCAGCAGCCCCTTGGCAGGGGCGGTTGGCTACACCTTC. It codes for CASSPLAGAVGYTF.

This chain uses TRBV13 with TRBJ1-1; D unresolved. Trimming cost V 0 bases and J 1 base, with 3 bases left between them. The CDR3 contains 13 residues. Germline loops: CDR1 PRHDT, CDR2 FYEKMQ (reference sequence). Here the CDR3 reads CASSLGTNTEAFF. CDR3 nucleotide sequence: TGTGCCAGCAGCTTAGGAACGAACACTGAAGCTTTCTTT.